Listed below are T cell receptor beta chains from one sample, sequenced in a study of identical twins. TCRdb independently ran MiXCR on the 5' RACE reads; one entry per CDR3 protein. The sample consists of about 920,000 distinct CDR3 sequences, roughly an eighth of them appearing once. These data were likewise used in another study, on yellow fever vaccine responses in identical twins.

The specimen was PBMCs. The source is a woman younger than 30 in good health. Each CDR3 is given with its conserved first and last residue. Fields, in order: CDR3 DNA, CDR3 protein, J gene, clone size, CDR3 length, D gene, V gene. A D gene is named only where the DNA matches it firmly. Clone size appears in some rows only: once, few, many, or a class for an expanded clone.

CDR3nt: TGCGCCAGCAGCCAATCCAGTCATCAGCCCCAGCATTTT
CDR3aa: CASSQSSHQPQHF
j_gene: TRBJ1-5
abundance: -
len: 13
d_gene: -
v_gene: TRBV4-1

CDR3nt: TGTGCCAGCAGCCACTACACGGATCAGCCCCAGCATTTT
CDR3aa: CASSHYTDQPQHF
j_gene: TRBJ1-5
abundance: -
len: 13
d_gene: -
v_gene: TRBV4-2

CDR3nt: TGTGCCAGCAGTGAAATGGGGTTTTCAGATACGCAGTATTTT
CDR3aa: CASSEMGFSDTQYF
j_gene: TRBJ2-3
abundance: few
len: 14
d_gene: -
v_gene: TRBV2

CDR3nt: TGCGCCAGCCGGGCCAGCATGAACACTGAAGCTTTCTTT
CDR3aa: CASRASMNTEAFF
j_gene: TRBJ1-1
abundance: few
len: 13
d_gene: -
v_gene: TRBV10-1

CDR3nt: TGCGCCAGCAGCTCCGACATTCCCATAGGGCACACAGATACGCAGTATTTT
CDR3aa: CASSSDIPIGHTDTQYF
j_gene: TRBJ2-3
abundance: -
len: 17
d_gene: -
v_gene: TRBV5-1

CDR3nt: TGTGCCAGCGGTAACAGGGTAGACATTCAGTACTTC
CDR3aa: CASGNRVDIQYF
j_gene: TRBJ2-4
abundance: -
len: 12
d_gene: -
v_gene: TRBV12-3/TRBV12-4

CDR3nt: TGTGCCAGCAGCGCCCTGTCAGAAACTGGAAACACCATATATTTT
CDR3aa: CASSALSETGNTIYF
j_gene: TRBJ1-3
abundance: many
len: 15
d_gene: -
v_gene: TRBV9

CDR3nt: TGTGCCAGCAGCTACCGGGCAGGGGGCGACGAGCAGTACTTC
CDR3aa: CASSYRAGGDEQYF
j_gene: TRBJ2-7
abundance: few
len: 14
d_gene: TRBD1
v_gene: TRBV25-1

CDR3nt: TGCGCCAGCAGCATGACAGGGGGTATGCTCTACGAGCAGTACTTC
CDR3aa: CASSMTGGMLYEQYF
j_gene: TRBJ2-7
abundance: -
len: 15
d_gene: TRBD1
v_gene: TRBV5-1

CDR3nt: TGTGCCAGCAGCAGAGCGGGAAGTTCAGATACGCAGTATTTT
CDR3aa: CASSRAGSSDTQYF
j_gene: TRBJ2-3
abundance: many
len: 14
d_gene: TRBD2
v_gene: TRBV12-3/TRBV12-4

CDR3nt: TGTGCCAGCTCCGGGACGGAAAGCACCGGGGAGCTGTTTTTT
CDR3aa: CASSGTESTGELFF
j_gene: TRBJ2-2
abundance: few
len: 14
d_gene: -
v_gene: TRBV10-3

CDR3nt: TGCAGTGCTAGCCTACAGGGGGAGTTCTATGGCTACACCTTC
CDR3aa: CSASLQGEFYGYTF
j_gene: TRBJ1-2
abundance: -
len: 14
d_gene: TRBD1
v_gene: TRBV20-1

CDR3nt: TGTGCCAGCAGAGACCGTGGCTCTGGAAACACCATATATTTT
CDR3aa: CASRDRGSGNTIYF
j_gene: TRBJ1-3
abundance: many
len: 14
d_gene: -
v_gene: TRBV6-1

CDR3nt: TGTGCCACCAGCAGACCTCTAGCGGAAACTTACAATGAGCAGTTCTTC
CDR3aa: CATSRPLAETYNEQFF
j_gene: TRBJ2-1
abundance: -
len: 16
d_gene: TRBD2
v_gene: TRBV15

CDR3nt: TGTGCCAGCAGCCTCCAGGGACTGAGGAACACTGAAGCTTTCTTT
CDR3aa: CASSLQGLRNTEAFF
j_gene: TRBJ1-1
abundance: few
len: 15
d_gene: -
v_gene: TRBV5-4

CDR3nt: TGTGCCATCAGTGCTGAAGTGAGGGAAGATACGCAGTATTTT
CDR3aa: CAISAEVREDTQYF
j_gene: TRBJ2-3
abundance: many
len: 14
d_gene: -
v_gene: TRBV10-3

CDR3nt: TGTGCCAGCAGACACCCAGGGACGCCCTACGAGCAGTACTTC
CDR3aa: CASRHPGTPYEQYF
j_gene: TRBJ2-7
abundance: -
len: 14
d_gene: -
v_gene: TRBV12-3/TRBV12-4